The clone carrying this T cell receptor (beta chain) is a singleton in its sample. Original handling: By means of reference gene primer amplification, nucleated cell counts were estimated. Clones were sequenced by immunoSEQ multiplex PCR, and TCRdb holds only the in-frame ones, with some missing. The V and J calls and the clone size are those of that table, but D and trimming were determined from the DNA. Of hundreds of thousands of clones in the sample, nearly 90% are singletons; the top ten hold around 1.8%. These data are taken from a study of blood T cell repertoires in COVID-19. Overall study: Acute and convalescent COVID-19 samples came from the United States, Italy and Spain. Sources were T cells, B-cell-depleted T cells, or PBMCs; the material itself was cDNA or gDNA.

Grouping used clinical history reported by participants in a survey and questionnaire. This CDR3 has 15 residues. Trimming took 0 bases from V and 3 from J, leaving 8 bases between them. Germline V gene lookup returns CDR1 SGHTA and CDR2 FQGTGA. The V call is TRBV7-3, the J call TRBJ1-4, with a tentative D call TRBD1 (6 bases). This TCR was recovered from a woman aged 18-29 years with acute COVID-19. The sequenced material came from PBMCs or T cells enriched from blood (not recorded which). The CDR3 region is CASSLTKGANEKLFF. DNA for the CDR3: TGTGCCAGCAGCTTAACGAAGGGGGCTAATGAAAAACTGTTTTTT.